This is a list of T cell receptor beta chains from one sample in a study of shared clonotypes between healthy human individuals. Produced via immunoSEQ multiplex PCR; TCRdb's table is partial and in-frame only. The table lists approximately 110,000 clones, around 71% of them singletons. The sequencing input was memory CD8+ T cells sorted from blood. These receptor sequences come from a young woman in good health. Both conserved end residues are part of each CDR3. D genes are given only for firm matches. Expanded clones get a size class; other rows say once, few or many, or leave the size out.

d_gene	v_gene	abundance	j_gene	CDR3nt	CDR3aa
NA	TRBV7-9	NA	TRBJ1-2	TGTGCCAGCAGCTTAGGCCAGGCGACTGTTGGTGGCTACACCTTC	CASSLGQATVGGYTF
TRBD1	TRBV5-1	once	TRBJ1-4	TGCGCCAGCAGCCAGACCGGGACAGGGTTCGAAAAACTGTTTTTT	CASSQTGTGFEKLFF
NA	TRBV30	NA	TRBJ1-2	TGTGCCTGGAGTCCAGGGATGAATGAGAACTATGGCTACACCTTC	CAWSPGMNENYGYTF
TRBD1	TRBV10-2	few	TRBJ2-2	TGCGCCAGCAGTGAAAACAGGGGGGACGGGGAGCTGTTTTTT	CASSENRGDGELFF
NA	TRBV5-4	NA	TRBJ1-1	TGTGCCAGCAGCCCCACGGGACACAACACTGAAGCTTTCTTT	CASSPTGHNTEAFF
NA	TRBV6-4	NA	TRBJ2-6	TGTGCCAGCAGTCCAGGGAGTTCCGGGGCCAACGTCCTGACTTTC	CASSPGSSGANVLTF
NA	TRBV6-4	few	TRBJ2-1	TGTGCCAGCAGTGAATTCGTAGCCTCCAATGAGCAGTTCTTC	CASSEFVASNEQFF
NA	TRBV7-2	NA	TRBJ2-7	TGTGCCAGCAGCTTGCAGCGAGACTCCTACGAGCAGTACTTC	CASSLQRDSYEQYF
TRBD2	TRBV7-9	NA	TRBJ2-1	TGTGCCAGCAGCTTAGCTAGCGGGATCTACAATGAGCAGTTCTTC	CASSLASGIYNEQFF
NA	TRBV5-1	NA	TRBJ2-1	TGCGCCAGCAGTTTGGACTCCAGCTCCTACAATGAGCAGTTCTTC	CASSLDSSSYNEQFF
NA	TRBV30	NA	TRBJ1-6	TGTGCCTGGAGTGTACTCTTGGATTCACCCCTCCACTTT	CAWSVLLDSPLHF
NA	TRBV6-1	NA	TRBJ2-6	TGTGCCAGCAGTGAAGAAGGGAGCTCTGGGGCCAACGTCCTGACTTTC	CASSEEGSSGANVLTF
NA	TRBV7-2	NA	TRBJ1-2	TGTGCCAGCAGCTTCGCAGCCTCCCCCTATGGCTACACCTTC	CASSFAASPYGYTF
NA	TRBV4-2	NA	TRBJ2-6	TGTGCCAGCCGAGGCACTCAACAAAGTCGGGCCAACGTCCTGACTTTC	CASRGTQQSRANVLTF
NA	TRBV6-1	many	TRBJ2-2	TGTGCCAGCATCTTGACAGGGAACACCGGGGAGCTGTTTTTT	CASILTGNTGELFF
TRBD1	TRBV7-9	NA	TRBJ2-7	TGTGCCAGCAGCTCGGACAGGGTTTTCTACGAGCAGTACTTC	CASSSDRVFYEQYF
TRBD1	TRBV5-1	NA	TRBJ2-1	TGCGCCAGCAGCTTCGCCGGGACAGCCATTAGTGAGCAGTTCTTC	CASSFAGTAISEQFF
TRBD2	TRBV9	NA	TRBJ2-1	TGTGCCAGCAGCTATGGGGGTAGCGGGACGGGTGAGCAGTTCTTC	CASSYGGSGTGEQFF
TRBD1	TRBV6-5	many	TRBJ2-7	TGTGCCAGCAGTTACTCCGCCGGGACAGGCTCCTACGAGCAGTACTTC	CASSYSAGTGSYEQYF
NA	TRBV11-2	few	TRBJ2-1	TGTGCCAGCAGCTACGGCGATGAGCAGTTCTTC	CASSYGDEQFF
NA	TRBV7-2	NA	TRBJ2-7	TGTGCCAGCAGCGGGGGGTATCGGACAGGCCTCTACGAGCAGTACTTC	CASSGGYRTGLYEQYF
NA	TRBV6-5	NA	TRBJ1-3	TGTGCCAGCAGTCGGAACTCTGGAAACACCATATATTTT	CASSRNSGNTIYF
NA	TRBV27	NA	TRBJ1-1	TGTGCCAGCGGCACAACATACCAGAACACTGAAGCTTTCTTT	CASGTTYQNTEAFF
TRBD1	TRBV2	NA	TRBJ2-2	TGTGCCAGCAGCAAGCCCCGGACAGGGGCGGTGGCGAACACCGGGGAGCTGTTTTTT	CASSKPRTGAVANTGELFF
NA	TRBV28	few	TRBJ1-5	TGTGCCAGCAAGGCCCCGGGGGGGAATCAGCCCCAGCATTTT	CASKAPGGNQPQHF
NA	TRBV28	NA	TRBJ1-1	TGTGCCAGCACGCGAACTACCGGCCCCGAAGCTTTCTTT	CASTRTTGPEAFF
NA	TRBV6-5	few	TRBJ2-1	TGTGCCAGCAGTTACTCCCAGCCCTCGGAGATTGGTGAGCAGTTCTTC	CASSYSQPSEIGEQFF
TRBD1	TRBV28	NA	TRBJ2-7	TGTGCCAGCAGTTTTAGTTTTCTACAGGGGATTTACGAGCAGTACTTC	CASSFSFLQGIYEQYF
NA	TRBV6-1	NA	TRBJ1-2	TGTGCCAGCAAAGTCAGGCTTTACGACTATGGCTACACCTTC	CASKVRLYDYGYTF
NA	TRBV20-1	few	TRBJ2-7	TGCAGTGCTCAAATCGCCTACGAGCAGTACTTC	CSAQIAYEQYF
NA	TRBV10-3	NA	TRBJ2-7	TGTGCCATCAGGACGGGGAGCTCCTACGAGCAGTACTTC	CAIRTGSSYEQYF
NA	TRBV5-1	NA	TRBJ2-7	TGCGCCAGCAGCTTTGGGGAGGCCGATTCGCAGTACTTC	CASSFGEADSQYF
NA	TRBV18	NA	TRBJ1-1	TGTGCCAGCTCACAGGACAGGAACACTGAAGCTTTCTTT	CASSQDRNTEAFF
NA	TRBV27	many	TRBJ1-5	TGTGCCAGCAGTCCCCAGCTCGGACAGAACAATCAGCCCCAGCATTTT	CASSPQLGQNNQPQHF
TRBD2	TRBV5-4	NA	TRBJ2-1	TGTGCCATCGGACTAGCCTACAATGAGCAGTTCTTC	CAIGLAYNEQFF
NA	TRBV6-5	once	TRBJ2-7	TGTGCCAGCAGTTACTCAGGGTCAGGGACTTTCTACGAGCAGTACTTC	CASSYSGSGTFYEQYF
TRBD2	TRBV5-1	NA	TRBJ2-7	TGCGCCAGCAGCTTTGGGGGTCTGGGACTAGCGGGAGTTGAGCTTTTGGGCGAGCAGTACTTC	CASSFGGLGLAGVELLGEQYF
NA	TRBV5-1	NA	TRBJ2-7	TGCGCCAGCAGCTTGGATGGAATAACCTCCTACGAGCAGTACTTC	CASSLDGITSYEQYF
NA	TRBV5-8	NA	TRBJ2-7	TGTGCCAGCAGCTTGGCCCCCCCCTCCTACGAGCAGTACTTC	CASSLAPPSYEQYF
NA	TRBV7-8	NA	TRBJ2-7	TGTGCCAGCAGCGCGGGGACGGCCGAATACGAGCAGTACTTC	CASSAGTAEYEQYF
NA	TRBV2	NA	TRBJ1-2	TGTGCCACTTACCCATTCGGGGGAAGGATCATGGGCTACACCTTC	CATYPFGGRIMGYTF
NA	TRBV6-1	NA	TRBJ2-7	TGTGCCAGCAGTGACCCAGGGGTAAGGTTCCACGAGCAGTACTTC	CASSDPGVRFHEQYF